Described below is a single TCR beta chain sequence and its context. Its antigen is not known. The data were taken from a study of memory CD4+ T cells and cytomegalovirus serostatus. Study context: Healthy Belgian adult donors included about nine CMV-positive and around 25 CMV-negative people.

This CDR3 comprises 15 residues. Germline CDR1 and CDR2: SGHRS and YFSETQ. With 5 bases clipped from V and 4 bases from J, the junction kept 12 bases outside the gene matches. The authors' processing: Out-of-frame sequences were removed, leaving roughly 2,200,000 distinct TCRbeta sequences. The data were produced by immunoSEQ multiplex PCR, yet TCRdb's version contains in-frame clones alone and is incomplete. V and J calls and clone size are given by that table; D and trimming were obtained from the DNA. The table has about 54,000 clones, 70% to 80% seen once. Single viable CD3+CD4+CD8-CD45RO+ cells were sorted as the memory CD4+ T cells. Notes on the study in general: Suggested: most of the CMV-linked TCR signature lies in CD4+ memory cells.

Sequencing was carried out using memory CD4+ T cells from blood. The source is an adult in good health and CMV-seronegative. The chain links TRBV5-1 to TRBJ2-7; 7 nucleotides align to TRBD2. In DNA form, the CDR3 reads TGCGCCAGCAGTTTAACCGGGACTACAGAATACGAGCAGTACTTC. Its protein product is CASSLTGTTEYEQYF. Full variable domain (rest looked up from reference TRBV5-1 and TRBJ2-7): KAGVTQTPRYLIKTRGQQVTLSCSPISGHRSVSWYQQTPGQGLQFLFEYFSETQRNKGNFPGRFSGRQFSNSRSEMNVSTLELGDSALYLCASSLTGTTEYEQYFGPGTRLTVT.